The 17 T cell receptor beta chains given below trace back to one sample, sequenced in a study of CD8 T cells in Susac syndrome. Reverse transcription of about 0.5 to 1 ug RNA was carried out with random hexamers. MiXCR was run by TCRdb on the immunoSEQ multiplex PCR reads, yielding one entry per CDR3 protein. The sample includes 160,000 or so distinct CDR3 sequences, about 95% of them seen just once. The source material was CD4+ T cells from PBMCs. These receptors were taken from a human donor with Susac syndrome.

The rearrangement uses TRBV20-1 and TRBJ2-3, with TRBD2 matching over 9 bases. V was pared by 3 bases and J by 2 bases, with 9 bases of the junction left unmatched. CDR1 is DFQATT and CDR2 is SNEGSKA in the germline V gene (reference sequence). CDR3 size: 16 residues. The CDR3 loop reads CSASSRLAEHTDTQYF. The DNA for the CDR3 is TGCAGTGCTAGTTCCCGACTAGCGGAGCACACAGATACGCAGTATTTT.

The chain has TRBV25-1 and TRBJ2-7; D might be TRBD2 (6 bases). V was clipped by 3 bases and J by 6 bases, with 6 bases between them. This CDR3 is built from 11 residues. Germline lookup yields CDR1 MGHDK and CDR2 SYGVNS. The CDR3: CASSDGGEQYF. The CDR3, as DNA: TGTGCCAGCAGTGACGGGGGCGAGCAGTACTTC.

V gene TRBV20-1 combines with J gene TRBJ1-2; D not certain. CDR1 and CDR2 from the germline V gene are DFQATT and SNEGSKA (reference sequence). The CDR3 has 14 residues. Trimming pared 0 bases from V and 4 bases from J, leaving 12 bases between. The chain's CDR3 is CSARDPGGSYGYTF. CDR3 DNA: TGCAGTGCTAGAGATCCGGGCGGGAGCTATGGCTACACCTTC.

The gene calls are TRBV6-6 and TRBJ2-2; TRBD1 matches at 10 bases. This CDR3 is 15 amino acids long. Germline V CDR1 and CDR2: MNHNY, SVGAGI (reference sequence). J lost 6 bases, V lost 8 bases, and 9 bases had no gene match. The CDR3 sequence is CASGPGTGVAGELFF. The CDR3 DNA is TGTGCCAGCGGTCCAGGGACAGGGGTGGCCGGGGAGCTGTTTTTT.

The chain links TRBV19 to TRBJ1-1; no definite D call. The length of the CDR3 is 13 residues. Deletions cut 5 bases from V and 2 bases from J, with 9 bases between. From germline, CDR1 is LNHDA and CDR2 SQIVND (reference sequence). In DNA form, the CDR3 reads TGTGCCAGTAGTGACACTGTCAACACTGAAGCTTTCTTT. Encoded protein: CASSDTVNTEAFF.

This clonotype was detected only once. This rearrangement joins TRBV20-1 to TRBJ1-4; D possibly corresponds to TRBD1 (6 bases). This CDR3 comprises 12 residues. Germline CDR1 DFQATT, CDR2 SNEGSKA (reference sequence). Written as DNA, the CDR3 is TGCAGGGGCGGGGGCGCAGGCGAAAAACTGTTTTTT. As protein: CRGGGAGEKLFF.

The rearrangement links TRBV9 to TRBJ2-7, with 7 bases that match TRBD1. Germline CDR1 reads SGDLS; CDR2 reads YYNGEE. CDR3 length: 16 residues. V lost 3 bases to trimming and J lost 2 bases; unmatched junction nucleotides: 11. The CDR3 protein is CASSGSRQQGTYEQYF. The CDR3 nucleotides read TGTGCCAGCAGCGGGTCTCGTCAACAGGGGACCTACGAGCAGTACTTC. Using reference TRBV9 and TRBJ2-7 for the parts outside the CDR3, the full variable domain is DSGVTQTPKHLITATGQRVTLRCSPRSGDLSVYWYQQSLDQGLQFLIQYYNGEERAKGNILERFSAQQFPDLHSELNLSSLELGDSALYFCASSGSRQQGTYEQYFGPGTRLTVT.

This chain connects TRBV11-3 to TRBJ2-3; 9 bases fit TRBD1. V gave up 4 bases and J gave up 3 bases; unmatched junction bases: 8. This CDR3 has 16 residues. Per germline, CDR1 SGHNT and CDR2 YENEEA. CDR3 protein: CASSSGGTGLTDTQYF. CDR3 nucleotide sequence: TGTGCCAGCAGCTCAGGGGGGACAGGGTTAACAGATACGCAGTATTTT.

This chain links TRBV29-1 with TRBJ2-7, with D possibly matching TRBD2 (5 bases). V gave up 1 base and J gave up 0 bases, with 10 bases separating them. This CDR3 has 14 residues. The V gene's germline CDR1 is SQVTM and CDR2 ANQGSEA. The CDR3 DNA follows: TGCAGCGTTGAAGGGCGACGGGGCTCCTACGAGCAGTACTTC. It encodes CSVEGRRGSYEQYF.

The V gene is TRBV7-2, the J gene TRBJ2-5, with 10 bases aligning to TRBD2. CDR3 length equals 15 residues. V shed 1 base, J shed 4 bases, and the junction held 3 bases outside the gene matches. Germline V gives CDR1 SGHTA, CDR2 FQGNSA. The CDR3 protein is CASSLVAGGGETQYF. In nucleotides, the CDR3 is TGTGCCAGCAGCTTAGTAGCGGGGGGAGGAGAGACCCAGTACTTC. Full variable domain (remainder filled in from reference TRBV7-2 and TRBJ2-5): GAGVSQSPSNKVTEKGKDVELRCDPISGHTALYWYRQSLGQGLEFLIYFQGNSAPDKSGLPSDRFSAERTGGSVSTLTIQRTQQEDSAVYLCASSLVAGGGETQYFGPGTRLLVL.

V and J are TRBV29-1 and TRBJ2-3, with D possibly being TRBD1 (6 bases). Between the trimmed V and J ends, which lost 6 bases and 7 bases, there was a span of 20 bases. Germline V lookup: CDR1 SQVTM, CDR2 ANQGSEA. The CDR3 covers 14 residues. The CDR3 region has the DNA TGCAGCGTAGTTCCGGGACAACGAACAAATACGCAGTATTTT. This codes for CSVVPGQRTNTQYF.

DNA of the CDR3: TGCGCCAGCAGCCAAGACAAAAGACCTAGCCATAATGAAAAACTGTTTTTT. Protein product: CASSQDKRPSHNEKLFF. The chain joins TRBV4-1 to TRBJ1-4, with no clear D. The germline V gene has CDR1 MGHRA and CDR2 YSYEKL. V was cut by 0 bases and J by 4 bases, with 15 bases left in between. The CDR3 runs 17 residues.

The table lists this clonotype with a count of one. The rearrangement uses TRBV4-1 and TRBJ2-7; 8 bases align to TRBD1. Germline trimming cut 0 bases from V and 4 bases from J; bases unmatched to any gene: 5. Germline CDR1 reads MGHRA; CDR2 reads YSYEKL. This CDR3 region has 15 residues. CDR3 in amino acids: CASSQESTGGYEQYF. The CDR3 nucleotides are TGCGCCAGCAGCCAAGAAAGTACAGGGGGTTACGAGCAGTACTTC.

This chain joins TRBV6-5 and TRBJ2-3; 9 bases line up with TRBD1. V shed 4 bases, J shed 4 bases, and the junction held 3 bases outside the gene matches. The CDR3 covers 14 residues. CDR1 MNHEY and CDR2 SVGAGI come from the germline V gene. In nucleotides, the CDR3 is TGTGCCAGCAGTTCGGGACAGGGATCAGATACGCAGTATTTT. Amino acid sequence: CASSSGQGSDTQYF.

The chain joins TRBV29-1 to TRBJ1-4; TRBD1 aligns across 9 bases. Per the germline V gene, CDR1 is SQVTM and CDR2 is ANQGSEA. The trim removed 6 bases at V and 2 bases at J, leaving 4 bases unmatched. The CDR3 is 14 amino acids. The CDR3 region has the DNA TGCAGCGTGGGAGGGACAGGGACTAATGAAAAACTGTTTTTT. It codes for CSVGGTGTNEKLFF.

The chain carries TRBV6-5 and TRBJ1-6, with D unresolved. Germline V gene data show CDR1 as MNHEY and CDR2 as SVGAGI. The CDR3 runs to 12 residues. Trimming removed 6 bases at V and 10 bases at J, with 10 bases between. DNA of the CDR3: TGTGCCAGCAGCCCCCTGGGGTCACCCCTCCACTTT. Translated: CASSPLGSPLHF.

The rearrangement links TRBV28 to TRBJ2-3; the match to TRBD2 covers 7 bases. CDR1 and CDR2 (germline): MDHEN, SYDVKM. The junction had 7 bases not matched to a gene; V was cut back by 6 bases and J by 1 base. The CDR3 is 15 amino acids. The CDR3 loop reads CASRGSGRGTDTQYF. The DNA of the CDR3 is TGTGCCAGCAGGGGATCAGGGAGGGGCACAGATACGCAGTATTTT.